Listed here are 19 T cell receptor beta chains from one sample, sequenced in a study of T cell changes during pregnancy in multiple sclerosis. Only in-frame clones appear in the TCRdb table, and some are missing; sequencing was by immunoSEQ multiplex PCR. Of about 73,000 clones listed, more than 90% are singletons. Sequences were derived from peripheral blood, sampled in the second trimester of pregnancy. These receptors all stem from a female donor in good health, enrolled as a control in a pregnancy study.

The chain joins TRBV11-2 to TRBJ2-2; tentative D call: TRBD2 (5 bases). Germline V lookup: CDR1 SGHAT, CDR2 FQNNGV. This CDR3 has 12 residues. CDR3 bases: TGTGGGTGGGGAGACCGTGGCGGGGAGCTGTTTTTT. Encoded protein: CGWGDRGGELFF.

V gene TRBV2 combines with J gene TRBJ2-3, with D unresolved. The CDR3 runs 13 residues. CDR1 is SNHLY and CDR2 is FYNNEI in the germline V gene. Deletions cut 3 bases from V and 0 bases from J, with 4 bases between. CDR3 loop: CASSDRSTDTQYF. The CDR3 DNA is TGTGCCAGCAGTGACAGGAGCACAGATACGCAGTATTTT.

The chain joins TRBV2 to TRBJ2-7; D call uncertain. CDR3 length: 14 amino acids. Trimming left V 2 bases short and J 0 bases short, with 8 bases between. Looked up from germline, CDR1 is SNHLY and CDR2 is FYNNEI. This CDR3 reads CASSETRFSYEQYF. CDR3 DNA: TGTGCCAGCAGTGAAACACGTTTCTCCTACGAGCAGTACTTC.

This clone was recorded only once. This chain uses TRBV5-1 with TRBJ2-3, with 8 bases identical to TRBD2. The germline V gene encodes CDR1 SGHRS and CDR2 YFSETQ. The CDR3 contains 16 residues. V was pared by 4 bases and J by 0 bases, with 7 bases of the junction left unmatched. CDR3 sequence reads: CASSPILAGSTDTQYF. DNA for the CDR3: TGCGCCAGCAGCCCAATTTTAGCGGGGAGCACAGATACGCAGTATTTT.

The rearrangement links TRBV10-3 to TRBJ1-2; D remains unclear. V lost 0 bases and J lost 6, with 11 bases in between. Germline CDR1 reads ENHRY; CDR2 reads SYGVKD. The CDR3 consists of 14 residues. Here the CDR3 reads CAISESGGVNGYTF. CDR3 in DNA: TGTGCCATCAGTGAGTCGGGCGGGGTTAATGGCTACACCTTC.

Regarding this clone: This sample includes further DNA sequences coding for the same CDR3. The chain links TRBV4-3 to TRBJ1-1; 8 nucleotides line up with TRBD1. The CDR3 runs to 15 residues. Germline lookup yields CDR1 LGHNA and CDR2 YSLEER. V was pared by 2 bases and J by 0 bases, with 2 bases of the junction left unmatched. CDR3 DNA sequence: TGCGCCAGCAGCCAACGGACAGGGCTGAACACTGAAGCTTTCTTT. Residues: CASSQRTGLNTEAFF.

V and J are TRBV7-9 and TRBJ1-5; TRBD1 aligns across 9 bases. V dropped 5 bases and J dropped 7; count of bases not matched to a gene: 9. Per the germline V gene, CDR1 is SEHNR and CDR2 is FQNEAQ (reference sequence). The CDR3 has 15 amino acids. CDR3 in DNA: TGTGCCAGCAGCCTCGGACAGGGGCTAAAGCAGCCCCAGCATTTT. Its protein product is CASSLGQGLKQPQHF.

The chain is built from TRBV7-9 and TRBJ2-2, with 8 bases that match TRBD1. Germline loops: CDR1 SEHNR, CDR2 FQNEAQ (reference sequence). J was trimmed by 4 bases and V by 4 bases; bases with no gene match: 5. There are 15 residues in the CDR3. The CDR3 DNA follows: TGTGCCAGCAGCTCCGGACAGGGACGCACCGGGGAGCTGTTTTTT. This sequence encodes CASSSGQGRTGELFF.

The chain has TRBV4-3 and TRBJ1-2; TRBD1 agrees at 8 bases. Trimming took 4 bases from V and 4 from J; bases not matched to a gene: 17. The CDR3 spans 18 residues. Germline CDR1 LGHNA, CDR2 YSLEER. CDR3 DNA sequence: TGCGCCAGCAGCCCCGAACCGGGACAGGAACAGCCAATCTATGGCTACACCTTC. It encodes CASSPEPGQEQPIYGYTF.

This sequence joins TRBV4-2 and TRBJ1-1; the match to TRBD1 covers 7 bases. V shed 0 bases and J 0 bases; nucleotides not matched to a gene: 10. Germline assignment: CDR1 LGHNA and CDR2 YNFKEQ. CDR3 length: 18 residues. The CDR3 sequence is CASSQDPKPGQLNTEAFF. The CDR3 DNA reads TGTGCCAGCAGCCAAGACCCGAAACCGGGACAGCTGAACACTGAAGCTTTCTTT.

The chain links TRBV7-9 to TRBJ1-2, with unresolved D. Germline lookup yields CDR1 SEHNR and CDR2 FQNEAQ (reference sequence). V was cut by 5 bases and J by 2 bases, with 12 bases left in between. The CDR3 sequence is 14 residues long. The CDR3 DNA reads TGTGCCAGCAGCCCTACGGGTTCCAACTATGGCTACACCTTC. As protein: CASSPTGSNYGYTF. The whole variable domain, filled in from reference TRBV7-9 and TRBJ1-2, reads DTGVSQNPRHKITKRGQNVTFRCDPISEHNRLYWYRQTLGQGPEFLTYFQNEAQLEKSRLLSDRFSAERPKGSFSTLEIQRTEQGDSAMYLCASSPTGSNYGYTFGSGTRLTVV.

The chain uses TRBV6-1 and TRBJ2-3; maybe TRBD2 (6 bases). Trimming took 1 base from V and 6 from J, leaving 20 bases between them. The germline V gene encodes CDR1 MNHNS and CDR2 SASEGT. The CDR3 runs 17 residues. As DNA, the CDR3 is TGTGCCAGCAGTGAAGTTTGGGGGGTAGTTTCTTCGGATACGCAGTATTTT. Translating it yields CASSEVWGVVSSDTQYF.

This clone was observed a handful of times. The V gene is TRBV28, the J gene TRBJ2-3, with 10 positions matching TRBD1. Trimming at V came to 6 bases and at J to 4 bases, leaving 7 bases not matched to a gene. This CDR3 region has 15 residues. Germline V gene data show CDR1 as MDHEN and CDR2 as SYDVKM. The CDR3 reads CASRTGTGEADTQYF. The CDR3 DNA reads TGTGCCAGCAGGACCGGGACAGGGGAAGCAGATACGCAGTATTTT.

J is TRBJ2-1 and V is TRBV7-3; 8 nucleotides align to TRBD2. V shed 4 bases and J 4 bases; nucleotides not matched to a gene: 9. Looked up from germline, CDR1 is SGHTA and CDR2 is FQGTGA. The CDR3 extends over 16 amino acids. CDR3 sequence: CASSSTGGGPYNEQFF. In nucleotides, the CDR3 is TGTGCCAGCAGCTCGACAGGCGGGGGGCCGTACAATGAGCAGTTCTTC.

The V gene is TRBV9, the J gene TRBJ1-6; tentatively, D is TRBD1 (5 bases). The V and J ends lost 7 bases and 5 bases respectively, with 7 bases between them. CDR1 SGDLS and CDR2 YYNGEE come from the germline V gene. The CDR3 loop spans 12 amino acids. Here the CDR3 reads CASGADNSPLHF. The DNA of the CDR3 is TGTGCCAGCGGGGCGGATAATTCACCCCTCCACTTT.

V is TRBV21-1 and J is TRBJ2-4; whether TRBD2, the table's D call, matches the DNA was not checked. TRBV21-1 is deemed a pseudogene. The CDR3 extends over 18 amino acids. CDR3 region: CASSKGALAGLAKNIQYF. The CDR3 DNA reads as TGTGCCAGCAGCAAAGGTGCGCTAGCGGGGTTAGCCAAAAACATTCAGTACTTC.

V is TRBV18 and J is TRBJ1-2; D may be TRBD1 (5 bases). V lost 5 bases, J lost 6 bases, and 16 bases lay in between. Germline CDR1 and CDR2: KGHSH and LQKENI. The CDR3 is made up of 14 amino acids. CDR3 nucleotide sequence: TGTGCCAGCTCAGCCCGGGACCGGGAGAATGGCTACACCTTC. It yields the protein CASSARDRENGYTF.

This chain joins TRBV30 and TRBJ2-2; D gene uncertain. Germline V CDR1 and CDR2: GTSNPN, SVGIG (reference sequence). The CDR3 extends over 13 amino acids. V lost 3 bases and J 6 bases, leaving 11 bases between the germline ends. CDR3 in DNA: TGTGCCTGGAGCGCGAGTTTCGCCGGGGAGCTGTTTTTT. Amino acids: CAWSASFAGELFF. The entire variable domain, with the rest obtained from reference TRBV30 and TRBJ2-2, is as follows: SQTIHQWPATLVQPVGSPLSLECTVEGTSNPNLYWYRQAAGRGLQLLFYSVGIGQISSEVPQNLSASRPQDRQFILSSKKLLLSDSGFYLCAWSASFAGELFFGEGSRLTVL.

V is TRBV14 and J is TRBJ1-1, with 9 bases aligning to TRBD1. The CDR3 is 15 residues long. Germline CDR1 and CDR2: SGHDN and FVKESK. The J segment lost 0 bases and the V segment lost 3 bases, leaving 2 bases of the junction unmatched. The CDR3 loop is CASSHRQGVNTEAFF. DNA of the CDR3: TGTGCCAGCAGCCATAGACAGGGGGTGAACACTGAAGCTTTCTTT.